These T cell receptor beta chains were read from a single sample in a study of memory CD4+ T cells and cytomegalovirus serostatus. Produced via immunoSEQ multiplex PCR; TCRdb's table is partial and in-frame only. This sample yields about 59,000 clones, of which around three quarters are seen a single time; 0.5% to 0.6% belongs to the top ten. The sequenced material came from memory CD4+ T cells from blood. The origin of the receptors is an adult in good health and CMV-seronegative. Some clones in this sample may be carry-over from other donors' samples. The CDR3 runs from the conserved cysteine through the conserved F or W. Each record gives: J gene, D gene, V gene, clone size, CDR3 DNA, CDR3 protein. The D gene is left open where the match is weak. For some rows the clone size is stated as once, few or many, or as a class when expanded; others skip it.

j_call: TRBJ2-5
d_call: TRBD1
v_call: TRBV2
clone_size: -
cdr3_nt: TGTGCCAGCTCGCTGAACGAGGGGGCGCCGGGAGAGACCCAGTACTTC
cdr3_aa: CASSLNEGAPGETQYF

j_call: TRBJ1-2
d_call: -
v_call: TRBV27
clone_size: -
cdr3_nt: TGTGCCAGCAGTGCCCGGGCGGGTGGCTACACCTTC
cdr3_aa: CASSARAGGYTF

j_call: TRBJ2-1
d_call: -
v_call: TRBV9
clone_size: -
cdr3_nt: TGTGCCAGCAGCGTTAGGTCTAGCAGAGACAATGAGCAGTTCTTC
cdr3_aa: CASSVRSSRDNEQFF

j_call: TRBJ1-2
d_call: -
v_call: TRBV7-6
clone_size: few
cdr3_nt: TGTGCCAGCAGCTTGGACTCGTGGACGGCAGGAGGCTACACCTTC
cdr3_aa: CASSLDSWTAGGYTF

j_call: TRBJ1-5
d_call: TRBD1
v_call: TRBV7-2
clone_size: -
cdr3_nt: TGTGCCAGCAGCTTAGTGGGACAGCTCAATCAGCCCCAGCATTTT
cdr3_aa: CASSLVGQLNQPQHF

j_call: TRBJ1-6
d_call: -
v_call: TRBV6-6
clone_size: -
cdr3_nt: TGTGCCAGCAGCGACAGCAGCTCCTATAATTCACCCCTCCACTTT
cdr3_aa: CASSDSSSYNSPLHF

j_call: TRBJ2-5
d_call: -
v_call: TRBV7-6
clone_size: -
cdr3_nt: TGTGCCAGCAGCTTCCGGACTGACTACCAAGAGACCCAGTACTTC
cdr3_aa: CASSFRTDYQETQYF

j_call: TRBJ2-3
d_call: TRBD2
v_call: TRBV19
clone_size: few
cdr3_nt: TGTGCCAGTAGTATCATAGGGTTTGGAGCGGGAGGGCCCCCAGATACGCAGTATTTT
cdr3_aa: CASSIIGFGAGGPPDTQYF

j_call: TRBJ2-5
d_call: TRBD1
v_call: TRBV6-4
clone_size: once
cdr3_nt: TGTGCCAGCCAGGACAGGGGGCGCTCAGAGACCCAGTACTTC
cdr3_aa: CASQDRGRSETQYF

j_call: TRBJ2-7
d_call: -
v_call: TRBV5-1
clone_size: -
cdr3_nt: TGCGCCAGCAGCTTGTGGGGAGGAAGGGACATCTACGAGCAGTACTTC
cdr3_aa: CASSLWGGRDIYEQYF

j_call: TRBJ1-3
d_call: -
v_call: TRBV6-6
clone_size: -
cdr3_nt: TGTGCCAGCAGTTACCAGGGATTTGCAAACACCATATATTTT
cdr3_aa: CASSYQGFANTIYF

j_call: TRBJ2-2
d_call: -
v_call: TRBV4-3
clone_size: -
cdr3_nt: TGCGCCAGCAGCCAAGCAGTCGGCGGGGAGCTGTTTTTT
cdr3_aa: CASSQAVGGELFF

j_call: TRBJ2-3
d_call: TRBD2
v_call: TRBV19
clone_size: -
cdr3_nt: TGTGCCAGTAGTCAAAGAACTAGCGGGAGAGATACGCAGTATTTT
cdr3_aa: CASSQRTSGRDTQYF

j_call: TRBJ2-7
d_call: -
v_call: TRBV6-5
clone_size: -
cdr3_nt: TGTGCCACGAAGGGTTTCCTGAACTACGAGCAGTACTTC
cdr3_aa: CATKGFLNYEQYF

j_call: TRBJ1-6
d_call: TRBD1
v_call: TRBV7-2
clone_size: -
cdr3_nt: TGTGCCAGCAGCTTAGGAGGGACAGGAATGAATTCACCCCTCCACTTT
cdr3_aa: CASSLGGTGMNSPLHF

j_call: TRBJ1-4
d_call: -
v_call: TRBV2
clone_size: -
cdr3_nt: TGTGCCAGCAGTGGGGGCACAACTAATGAAAAACTGTTTTTT
cdr3_aa: CASSGGTTNEKLFF